This TCR beta chain derives from a study of blood T cell repertoires in COVID-19. About the study: Acute and convalescent COVID-19 specimens originated in the United States, Italy and Spain.

Profiling relied on immunoSEQ multiplex PCR, and the TCRdb table lists in-frame clones only, not all of them. Counted here are hundreds of thousands of clones, more than 75% occurring once; the ten biggest clones make up more than 1.5%. Study members were between roughly 18 and 90 years old and lived in some 22 US regions. Cohorts were assigned according to the clinical history that participants reported. Two negative PCRs, clearance, or symptom resolution were required of recovered Cohort 3 donors. This CDR3 is 14 amino acids long. The ends were cut back, 6 bases at V and 0 bases at J, with 11 bases in the middle. Germline V lookup: CDR1 MDHEN, CDR2 SYDVKM.

Input material: PBMCs or T cells enriched from blood (not recorded which). The chain employs TRBV28 and TRBJ1-1; possible D gene TRBD1, 5 bases. The clonotype was recovered from a man aged 35 to 55 who had recovered from COVID-19. The CDR3 coding sequence is TGTGCCAGCAGGCTACCGACAGTGAACACTGAAGCTTTCTTT. Residues: CASRLPTVNTEAFF.